This entry lists 8 T cell receptor beta chains sequenced from one sample in a study of TIL therapy for anti-PD-1-resistant metastatic lung cancer. The libraries were made with immunoSEQ v3. Some clones are missing from TCRdb's copy, which holds only in-frame ones; the method was immunoSEQ multiplex PCR. The sample lists around 5,000 clones, roughly 60% occurring once. The time point: pre-treatment sample, taken before nivolumab and TIL therapy. Most excised metastases sampled were pleural nodules or supraclavicular lymph nodes. This material consisted of tumor tissue, taken at baseline. The receptors derive from a man between 65 and 85 years old with non-small cell lung cancer.

The chain combines TRBV27 with TRBJ2-5; 16 bases align to TRBD2. The germline gives CDR1 MNHEY, CDR2 SMNVEV (reference sequence). The CDR3 sequence is 19 residues long. The V and J ends lost 5 bases and 0 bases, in that order; junction bases with no gene match: 9. CDR3 loop: CASSPRGLAGGRYQETQYF. CDR3 bases: TGTGCCAGCAGTCCCAGGGGACTAGCGGGAGGGAGATACCAAGAGACCCAGTACTTC.

The chain uses TRBV15 and TRBJ2-7, with D maybe TRBD2 (5 bases). Germline V CDR1 and CDR2: LNHNV, YYDKDF (reference sequence). V shed 5 bases and J shed 2 bases, with 10 bases lying between them. The CDR3 length is 13 residues. Here the CDR3 reads CATSQAETYEQYF. In nucleotides, the CDR3 is TGTGCCACCAGCCAAGCGGAAACCTACGAGCAGTACTTC.

CDR3 amino acids: CASAFEAAGANVLTF. DNA for the CDR3: TGCGCCAGCGCCTTTGAGGCTGCTGGGGCCAACGTCCTGACTTTC. V and J are TRBV5-1 and TRBJ2-6, with unresolved D. The germline gives CDR1 SGHRS, CDR2 YFSETQ. V was cut by 7 bases and J by 2 bases, with 13 bases left in between. The CDR3 runs 15 residues. The full variable domain, with the rest looked up from reference TRBV5-1 and TRBJ2-6, is KAGVTQTPRYLIKTRGQQVTLSCSPISGHRSVSWYQQTPGQGLQFLFEYFSETQRNKGNFPGRFSGRQFSNSRSEMNVSTLELGDSALYLCASAFEAAGANVLTFGAGSRLTVL.

V gene TRBV15 combines with J gene TRBJ2-6; 7 bases are shared with TRBD1. The ends lost 1 base at V and 2 bases at J; junction bases unmatched: 2. Germline loops: CDR1 LNHNV, CDR2 YYDKDF (reference sequence). The CDR3 consists of 16 residues. The CDR3 spells CATSRGTGAGANVLTF. The CDR3 coding sequence is TGTGCCACCAGCAGAGGAACAGGGGCTGGGGCCAACGTCCTGACTTTC.

V usage is TRBV2 and J usage is TRBJ1-5; no clear D. The CDR3 contains 13 residues. V was cut by 4 bases and J by 1 base, with 5 bases left in between. Germline assignment: CDR1 SNHLY and CDR2 FYNNEI. The CDR3 protein is CASSVGSNQPQHF. Written as DNA, the CDR3 is TGTGCCAGCAGTGTGGGAAGCAATCAGCCCCAGCATTTT.

This clone has only a few counts. This chain's CDR3 is CAWKTRGDYGYTF. CDR3 coding DNA: TGTGCCTGGAAAACGAGGGGCGACTATGGCTACACCTTC. This rearrangement joins TRBV30 to TRBJ1-2; a weak D match, TRBD1 (5 bases). Germline V gives CDR1 GTSNPN, CDR2 SVGIG (reference sequence). The CDR3 contains 13 residues. The V and J ends lost 4 bases and 3 bases respectively, with 12 bases between them.

This clone was detected only once. The CDR3 DNA is TGTGCCAGCACCCCTTCGGACTACAATGAGCAGTTCTTC. Amino acids: CASTPSDYNEQFF. The V gene is TRBV6-1, the J gene TRBJ2-1, with D unclear. Per the germline V gene, CDR1 is MNHNS and CDR2 is SASEGT. The CDR3 sequence is 13 residues long. Between the trimmed V and J ends, which lost 7 bases and 3 bases, there was a span of 10 bases.

This chain links TRBV9 with TRBJ2-5, with a weak D call TRBD2 (5 bases). The CDR3 totals 14 residues. From germline, CDR1 is SGDLS and CDR2 YYNGEE. V lost 4 bases to trimming and J lost 2 bases, with 12 bases between them. The chain's CDR3 is CASSLGSGQETQYF. The CDR3, as DNA: TGTGCCAGCAGCCTCGGGTCGGGACAAGAGACCCAGTACTTC.